The clone carrying this TCR beta chain was seen many times. The germline V gene has CDR1 DFQATT and CDR2 SNEGSKA (reference sequence). The CDR3 has 14 residues. V was cut by 5 bases and J by 6 bases, with 19 bases left in between. This sample stems from a study of blood T cells in healthy people across ages. Overall study: About one barcoded beta molecule per two T cells came from capture by template switching.

PCR was performed a second time for about 7 to 11 cycles using a sample-barcoded 5' primer and a J-beta primer mix. A single record per CDR3 protein comes from TCRdb applying MiXCR to the 5' RACE reads. The table has some 1.5 million distinct CDR3 sequences, 28% seen once. In each sample, at least 6.5 million PBMCs were isolated. This sequence originates from a woman aged 30 to 39 in good health. The sample comprised blood. V and J are TRBV20-1 and TRBJ1-2, with D maybe TRBD1 (5 bases). The CDR3 protein is CSAYPGPQTHGYTF. CDR3 DNA sequence: TGCAGTGCTTATCCGGGGCCACAGACCCATGGCTACACCTTC.